This TCR beta chain was identified during a study of molecular identifiers for immune sequencing clone quantification. MiXCR was run by TCRdb on the PCR reads, yielding one entry per CDR3 protein. The top ten hold under 0.8% of the sample, which has 460,000 or so distinct CDR3 sequences, around 23% seen once. With respect to this clonotype: A single base separates this from a much larger clone, so it may be a read error.

This clonotype was obtained from a human donor in good health. Some libraries in this study had Jurkat cell RNA spiked in. Sequencing was done on a sample of naive CD8+ T cells from blood, with Jurkat cell RNA spiked in. Subset in this sample: FACS-sorted CD8+CD4-CCR7+CD45RA+ naive T cells.

Here the CDR3 reads CASSQRDRSNTGELFF. Written as DNA, the CDR3 is TGCGCCAGCAGCCAGAGGGACAGGTCGAACACCGGGGAGCTGTTTTTT. The chain links TRBV4-1 to TRBJ2-2, with TRBD1 matching over 8 bases. The CDR3 has 16 residues. The junction had 3 bases not matched to a gene; V was cut back by 3 bases and J by 0 bases. Germline V gene sequence: CDR1 MGHRA, CDR2 YSYEKL.